The next 12 T cell receptor beta chains were all read from a single sample in a study of blood T cell repertoires in COVID-19. The method was immunoSEQ multiplex PCR; TCRdb's version includes in-frame clones alone and lacks a portion of them. The sample comprises tens of thousands of clones, more than 75% of which are singletons, and 16% rests with the top ten. Source material: peripheral blood. The receptor set was obtained from a man in his forties with COVID-19, enrolled during active disease.

The V call is TRBV30, the J call TRBJ2-5; the D gene is possibly TRBD1 (6 bases). From germline, CDR1 is GTSNPN and CDR2 SVGIG (reference sequence). CDR3 length: 12 amino acids. Between the trimmed V and J ends, which lost 5 bases and 2 bases, there was a span of 9 bases. DNA of the CDR3: TGTGCCTGGGCTACAGGGCAAGAGACCCAGTACTTC. Its translation is CAWATGQETQYF. The full variable domain, rest sourced from reference TRBV30 and TRBJ2-5, is SQTIHQWPATLVQPVGSPLSLECTVEGTSNPNLYWYRQAAGRGLQLLFYSVGIGQISSEVPQNLSASRPQDRQFILSSKKLLLSDSGFYLCAWATGQETQYFGPGTRLLVL.

The chain links TRBV9 to TRBJ2-5; 7 bases line up with TRBD1. The CDR3 consists of 17 residues. Germline CDR1 is SGDLS and CDR2 is YYNGEE. The ends lost 0 bases at V and 7 bases at J; junction bases unmatched: 15. CDR3 region: CASSVGTGRLSAGTQYF. Here the CDR3 DNA reads TGTGCCAGCAGCGTAGGGACAGGAAGGTTATCCGCCGGGACCCAGTACTTC.

The V and J genes are TRBV5-4 and TRBJ1-1, with 7 bases lining up with TRBD1. Trimming at V came to 4 bases and at J to 0 bases, leaving 6 bases not matched to a gene. This CDR3 contains 15 residues. The germline gives CDR1 SGHNT, CDR2 YYREEE (reference sequence). CDR3 coding DNA: TGTGCCAGCAGCACGGGACAGATAATGAACACTGAAGCTTTCTTT. Translating gives CASSTGQIMNTEAFF.

The rearrangement uses TRBV19 and TRBJ1-2; D is undetermined. V lost 4 bases and J lost 8, with 14 bases in between. In germline, CDR1 is LNHDA, CDR2 SQIVND (reference sequence). CDR3 length: 13 residues. The CDR3 loop is CASSTSTAGGYTF. The CDR3 DNA is TGTGCCAGTAGTACCTCGACGGCGGGGGGCTACACCTTC. Full variable domain (outside the CDR3, taken from reference TRBV19 and TRBJ1-2): DGGITQSPKYLFRKEGQNVTLSCEQNLNHDAMYWYRQDPGQGLRLIYYSQIVNDFQKGDIAEGYSVSREKKESFPLTVTSAQKNPTAFYLCASSTSTAGGYTFGSGTRLTVV.

The chain links TRBV6-1 to TRBJ1-5; D not resolved. The length of the CDR3 is 12 residues. Per the germline V gene, CDR1 is MNHNS and CDR2 is SASEGT. Deletions cut 5 bases from V and 3 bases from J, with 5 bases between. CDR3: CASSLDNQPQHF. The CDR3, as DNA: TGTGCCAGCAGTCTAGACAATCAGCCCCAGCATTTT.

The chain employs TRBV3-1 (or the pseudogene TRBV3-2) and TRBJ2-7; 12 bases line up with TRBD2. The germline CDR1 and CDR2 sequences are LGHDT and YNNKEL (reference sequence). Unmatched junction bases numbered 11, after V lost 4 bases and J lost 7 bases. This CDR3 has 16 residues. CDR3 region: CASSLISSGGAGEQYF. CDR3 bases: TGTGCCAGCAGCCTAATATCTAGCGGGGGGGCAGGAGAGCAGTACTTC.

The table lists this clone with a count of one. V and J are TRBV5-1 and TRBJ1-2; no reliable D call. Trimming took off 5 bases at V and 2 bases at J, with 13 bases between the two ends. Germline-derived CDR1 and CDR2 are SGHRS and YFSETQ. The CDR3 consists of 14 residues. CDR3 nucleotides: TGCGCCAGCAGTGACCCCACAGAGAACTATGGCTACACCTTC. Translated, it gives CASSDPTENYGYTF.

This clone has just one count. The V call is TRBV5-6, the J call TRBJ2-2; TRBD1 matches 7 bases. CDR1 and CDR2 from the germline V gene are SGHDT and YYEEEE. V lost 2 bases and J lost 1; bases outside the gene matches: 5. The CDR3 is made up of 16 amino acids. The CDR3 DNA follows: TGTGCCAGCAGCTTACAGGGGATGGGGAACACCGGGGAGCTGTTTTTT. Encoded protein: CASSLQGMGNTGELFF.

This clone was recorded only once. The V call is TRBV19, the J call TRBJ1-1; D not resolved. Trimming left V 7 bases short and J 4 bases short, with 13 bases between. This CDR3 spans 13 amino acids. The germline CDR1 and CDR2 sequences are LNHDA and SQIVND (reference sequence). Here the CDR3 DNA reads TGTGCCAGTACGATTCCGGGGAGCACTGAAGCTTTCTTT. Protein product: CASTIPGSTEAFF. The whole variable domain, filled in from reference TRBV19 and TRBJ1-1, reads DGGITQSPKYLFRKEGQNVTLSCEQNLNHDAMYWYRQDPGQGLRLIYYSQIVNDFQKGDIAEGYSVSREKKESFPLTVTSAQKNPTAFYLCASTIPGSTEAFFGQGTRLTVV.

The chain recombines TRBV5-1 with TRBJ1-1; 9 positions agree with TRBD1. Trimming cost V 3 bases and J 11 bases; bases outside gene matches: 11. This CDR3 comprises 14 residues. Germline CDR1 SGHRS, CDR2 YFSETQ. The chain's CDR3 is CASSSGRTGVYAFF. The CDR3 DNA follows: TGCGCCAGCAGCTCGGGTCGGACAGGGGTTTATGCTTTCTTT.

This clone was seen a few times. This chain links TRBV7-9 with TRBJ1-5; 8 bases fit TRBD1. Germline V gene data show CDR1 as SEHNR and CDR2 as FQNEAQ (reference sequence). V was pared by 1 base and J by 6 bases, with 8 bases of the junction left unmatched. The CDR3 runs 16 residues. In DNA, the CDR3 is TGTGCCAGCAGCTTAGGGTCCAGGGGGCTGGGTCAGCCCCAGCATTTT. Its protein product is CASSLGSRGLGQPQHF.

This chain joins TRBV28 and TRBJ1-1; 7 bases agree with TRBD1. The J segment lost 7 bases and the V segment lost 8 bases, leaving 7 bases of the junction unmatched. Per germline, CDR1 MDHEN and CDR2 SYDVKM. This CDR3 spans 12 amino acids. The CDR3 DNA sequence: TGTGCCAGCGGCACCAGGGGGGTTGAAGCTTTCTTT. This encodes CASGTRGVEAFF.